A few counts support the clone carrying this T cell receptor (beta chain). The target antigen is unknown. The V gene lost 5 bases and the J gene lost 5 bases, with 10 bases spanning the gap. The germline CDR1 and CDR2 sequences are MNHNS and SASEGT. The CDR3 length is 13 residues. These data are taken from a study of early T cells in non-severe SARS-CoV-2 infection. Turning to the study itself: Unsorted whole blood bulk RNA was sequenced, with unpaired chains.

TCRdb itself ran the 5' RACE reads through MiXCR, one entry per CDR3 protein. The data contain fewer than 100,000 distinct CDR3 sequences, approximately 6% of them singletons. Points from the study as a whole: Using VDJdb, the matching emphasized anti-spike CD8 responses while missing private and CD4 specificities.

Sequenced material: whole blood. The TCR originated in an adult who was a healthcare worker with PCR-confirmed SARS-CoV-2 infection or an uninfected control (not recorded which). The chain employs TRBV6-1 and TRBJ2-1; D is unresolved. This chain's CDR3 is CASSKRLDNEQFF. Written as DNA, the CDR3 is TGTGCCAGCAGTAAAAGACTTGACAATGAGCAGTTCTTC.